The 11 T cell receptor beta chains below come from one sample, sequenced in a study of Graves' ophthalmopathy and Graves' hyperthyroidism. The authors amplified TCR beta CDR3 regions from RNA transcripts. HTBI-primed RT-PCR formed the first round, and a multiplex PCR formed the second. TCRdb passed the multiplex PCR reads through MiXCR, listing each CDR3 protein once. The profile shows just over 600,000 distinct CDR3 sequences, roughly 20% of them singletons. The specimen sequenced was peripheral blood. The receptors were gathered from a woman aged 18-29 years with stable Graves' hyperthyroidism. Some clones in this sample may be carry-over from other donors' samples.

This clonotype has ten or more counts. The V and J genes are TRBV2 and TRBJ1-1; D is possibly TRBD1 (5 bases). Trimming left V 8 bases short and J 7 bases short, with 14 bases between. The CDR3 length is 12 residues. Germline CDR1 reads SNHLY; CDR2 reads FYNNEI. DNA for the CDR3: TGTGCCAGCTCGGTGATGACAGTTGAAGCTTTCTTT. It specifies CASSVMTVEAFF.

V is TRBV28 and J is TRBJ1-1; 7 nucleotides align to TRBD1. The J segment lost 0 bases and the V segment lost 8 bases, leaving 9 bases of the junction unmatched. The CDR3 runs 15 residues. CDR1 and CDR2 from the germline V gene are MDHEN and SYDVKM. The CDR3 region has the DNA TGTGCCAGCTCGACCCAGGGGGTCATGAACACTGAAGCTTTCTTT. Its protein is CASSTQGVMNTEAFF. Complete variable domain (other parts from reference TRBV28 and TRBJ1-1): DVKVTQSSRYLVKRTGEKVFLECVQDMDHENMFWYRQDPGLGLRLIYFSYDVKMKEKGDIPEGYSVSREKKERFSLILESASTNQTSMYLCASSTQGVMNTEAFFGQGTRLTVV.

The CDR3 sequence is CASSLSGAGGYTF. In DNA, the CDR3 is TGTGCCAGCAGTTTAAGTGGGGCTGGCGGCTACACCTTC. The rearrangement joins TRBV12-3 or TRBV12-4 to TRBJ1-2; D may be TRBD1 (5 bases). The CDR3 loop spans 13 amino acids. V lost 2 bases and J 8 bases, leaving 12 bases between the germline ends.

With regard to this clonotype: Likely a read error: the CDR3 ends without its conserved phenylalanine or tryptophan. The V gene is TRBV5-5, the J gene TRBJ1-1; D gene uncertain. CDR1 is SGHKS, CDR2 YYEKEE, per germline (reference sequence). Trimming stripped 4 bases from V and 4 bases from J, with 17 bases between. The CDR3 consists of 15 residues. The CDR3 sequence is CASSKLESDGTEAFL. CDR3 bases: TGTGCCAGCAGCAAGCTGGAGTCGGACGGCACTGAAGCTTTCTTG.

This clonotype has just one count. An end of the junction does not agree with germline; a read error may underlie this. This sequence joins TRBV19 and TRBJ1-1; D gene unclear. This CDR3 comprises 13 residues. Germline V gene data show CDR1 as LNHDA and CDR2 as SQIVND (reference sequence). The CDR3 DNA reads TGTGCCAGTAGTCAAACGGGGAACACTGAAGCTCTCTTT. This codes for CASSQTGNTEALF.

The rearrangement links TRBV7-3 to TRBJ2-5, with D perhaps TRBD2 (5 bases). The CDR3 has 15 amino acids. Deletions cut 5 bases from V and 2 bases from J, with 15 bases between. Germline CDR1 SGHTA, CDR2 FQGTGA. CDR3 DNA: TGTGCCAGCAGCCGAGGTTCGGGGTCTCAAGAGACCCAGTACTTC. Translated: CASSRGSGSQETQYF.

This clonotype was seen ten or more times. This chain connects TRBV12-3 or TRBV12-4 to TRBJ2-2, with D unresolved. Trimming pared 2 bases from V and 3 bases from J, leaving 4 bases between. The CDR3 has 13 residues. This chain's CDR3 is CASSLPDTGELFF. DNA of the CDR3: TGTGCCAGCAGTTTACCGGACACCGGGGAGCTGTTTTTT.

This clonotype was observed a handful of times. The V gene is TRBV12-3 or TRBV12-4, the J gene TRBJ2-7; D is unresolved. The CDR3 length is 13 residues. V was cut by 6 bases and J by 1 base, with 10 bases left in between. CDR3 sequence reads: CASSVADSYEQYF. CDR3 coding DNA: TGTGCCAGCAGCGTGGCCGATTCCTACGAGCAGTACTTC.

This chain joins TRBV6-1 and TRBJ2-5; 10 positions agree with TRBD2. Unmatched junction bases numbered 5, after V lost 6 bases and J lost 1 base. CDR1 is MNHNS and CDR2 is SASEGT in the germline V gene. The length of the CDR3 is 15 residues. This CDR3 reads CASRASGSPQETQYF. The CDR3 DNA is TGTGCCAGCAGGGCTAGCGGGAGCCCCCAAGAGACCCAGTACTTC.

The table lists this clonotype with a few counts. The rearrangement links TRBV29-1 to TRBJ2-5; D not resolved. The CDR3 runs to 12 residues. CDR1 is SQVTM, CDR2 ANQGSEA, per germline. V was trimmed by 5 bases and J by 4 bases, leaving 11 bases between them. CDR3 coding DNA: TGCAGCGTTTACCGGACCTCAGAGACCCAGTACTTC. Translated: CSVYRTSETQYF.

The V call is TRBV27, the J call TRBJ2-7; 7 bases line up with TRBD1. CDR1 and CDR2 (germline): MNHEY, SMNVEV (reference sequence). The CDR3 is 14 residues long. V trimming: 5 bases; J trimming: 2 bases; junction bases outside the gene matches: 6. The CDR3 DNA reads as TGTGCCAGCAGTGAGACAGGGAACGCCTACGAGCAGTACTTC. Encoded protein: CASSETGNAYEQYF.